This T cell receptor (beta chain) was captured by sequencing in a study of T-cell memory formation after mild COVID-19 (dated by TCRdb to the early 2020s). Background on the whole study: TCR sequence clusters from the two donors were found to be largely donor specific. In two donors, T-cell clones that expanded and contracted after mild COVID-19 were tracked by sequencing TCRalpha and TCRbeta repertoires over time. Two young, previously healthy adult volunteers, one female and one male, were included in the cohort. What the work shows at the level of the full study, not this receptor alone: Whether the second-wave clones peaking on day 37 were SARS-CoV-2 specific was not confirmed. The detection of some responding clones in pre-infection memory suggests that pre-existing cross-reactive memory T cells joined the SARS-CoV-2 response. Contracting CD4+ clones turned up mainly in the CM and EM memory subsets, whereas EMRA was where CD8+ clones were enriched. Clones that contracted from day 15 to 85 showed balanced CD4/CD8 phenotypes, whereas a second wave of clones that expanded from day 15 to 37 leaned towards CD4+. The study covered only a couple of mild cases, and larger cohorts including severe cases with pre-infection samples were considered necessary.

Ficoll-Paque density gradient centrifugation was used to isolate PBMCs. For CDR1 and CDR2, the germline V gene lists SGHRS and YFSETQ. The V and J ends are trimmed by 0 bases and 3 bases, leaving 10 bases between them. The CDR3 runs 14 residues from the cysteine to the phenylalanine. The kept DNA is CDR3 alone, 42 bases in frame from the first base. The sequencer listed for this sample is Illumina NovaSeq 6000. TCRalpha and TCRbeta cDNA libraries were constructed by 5'RACE with constant-segment primers, with sample barcodes and unique molecular identifiers being introduced. RNA was extracted from every sample with Trizol reagent. The libraries were amplified in two PCR steps, and the second step added a second sample barcode and Illumina TruSeq adapters. Sequencing of the libraries was done on an Illumina NovaSeq, producing 2 x 150 bp paired-end reads. The original methods were these. Reads were demultiplexed and collapsed into UMI-guided consensus sequences with migec v1.2.7. Using mixcr v2.1.11, the UMI consensuses were aligned to TRA and TRB V and J templates and assembled into clonotypes. A clonotype was counted as expanded or contracted only when both edgeR and NoisET called the clonotype significant, with the noise models trained on biological replicates. For edgeR calls, the cutoffs were a false discovery rate-adjusted p below 0.01 and a log2 fold-change threshold of 1. As an exploratory analysis of dynamics, PCA with hierarchical clustering was applied to max-normalized trajectories of the 1000 most abundant clonotypes. Separately sequenced CD4+ and CD8+ repertoires were used to assign the CD4 or CD8 phenotype of responding clones. TCRdb reworked the public reads: Q25 trimming with fastp, MiXCR clone assembly, productive beta chains retained. Here each entry gathers all rows of one CDR3 protein and keeps the most common genes and DNA. These V and J calls originate from TCRdb's pipeline instead of the authors' own analysis. The sample table holds about 320,000 distinct CDR3 sequences, of which roughly an eighth were seen once. Under 25% of the sample is held by the ten biggest clonotypes.

Many counts were recorded for this clonotype. Its target antigen remains unknown. Within one base of it there is no much larger clone, and no base qualities were kept. Rearrangement joined TRBV5-1 to TRBJ2-7, with the D segment identity uncertain. This clonotype was obtained from a man aged 18 to 35 who had mild COVID-19 (a few samples of this study predate the infection). The sample titles of this study are shuffled in the database, so cell type and time point are left out; the donor was told from shared clones. Sample: PBMCs or a T cell subset sorted from them (not recorded which). The base sequence is TGCGCCAGCAGCTTGGGAGGCGGACGCTACGAGCAGTACTTC. Translated, it reads CASSLGGGRYEQYF.